The next 21 T cell receptor beta chains were all read from a single sample in a study of CD8 T cells in ankylosing spondylitis. Via MiXCR, TCRdb re-called the 5' RACE reads, giving one row per CDR3 protein. The profile covers about 150,000 distinct CDR3 sequences, with around 42% appearing a single time and 12% to 15% taken by the ten largest. Sequenced sample: synovial fluid, either unsorted or a sorted T cell fraction (not recorded which). Receptor source: a male donor with ankylosing spondylitis.

The chain has TRBV5-1 and TRBJ1-1, with D uncertain. Germline V gives CDR1 SGHRS, CDR2 YFSETQ. Trimming cost V 4 bases and J 4 bases, with 17 bases left between them. CDR3 length equals 15 residues. This CDR3 reads CASSPTDGWGTEAFF. In DNA form, the CDR3 reads TGCGCCAGCAGCCCTACCGACGGTTGGGGCACTGAAGCTTTCTTT.

This clonotype has a count of ten or more. The V gene is TRBV11-2, the J gene TRBJ1-1; D perhaps matches TRBD1 (5 bases). Germline V CDR1 and CDR2: SGHAT, FQNNGV. V was trimmed by 5 bases and J by 3 bases, leaving 13 bases between them. This CDR3 region has 14 residues. The CDR3 protein is CASSPGTWDTEAFF. The CDR3 nucleotides are TGTGCCAGCAGCCCCGGGACCTGGGACACTGAAGCTTTCTTT.

The chain recombines TRBV13 with TRBJ2-5; 7 nucleotides line up with TRBD2. CDR1 is PRHDT and CDR2 is FYEKMQ in the germline V gene (reference sequence). Trimming at V came to 3 bases and at J to 2 bases, leaving 9 bases not matched to a gene. The CDR3 covers 16 residues. The CDR3 here is CASSFRAGETQETQYF. As DNA, the CDR3 is TGTGCCAGCAGCTTTAGGGCGGGGGAAACGCAAGAGACCCAGTACTTC. Full variable domain (rest looked up from reference TRBV13 and TRBJ2-5): AAGVIQSPRHLIKEKRETATLKCYPIPRHDTVYWYQQGPGQDPQFLISFYEKMQSDKGSIPDRFSAQQFSDYHSELNMSSLELGDSALYFCASSFRAGETQETQYFGPGTRLLVL.

V usage is TRBV6-5 and J usage is TRBJ2-7, with D perhaps TRBD1 (5 bases). Germline V CDR1 and CDR2: MNHEY, SVGAGI. With 2 bases removed from V and 4 bases from J, the gap between germline ends came to 12 bases. The CDR3 has 14 residues. The CDR3 region has the DNA TGTGCCAGCAGTTACGGCGGCAGGGATTACGAGCAGTACTTC. This codes for CASSYGGRDYEQYF.

This chain uses TRBV20-1 with TRBJ2-5; D tentatively fits TRBD1 or TRBD2 (5 bases each). Trimming shortened V by 7 bases and J by 5 bases, and 11 bases separated the two germline ends. CDR3 length equals 11 residues. From germline, CDR1 is DFQATT and CDR2 SNEGSKA (reference sequence). The CDR3 loop reads CSDSWGETQYF. The CDR3, as DNA: TGCAGTGATTCCTGGGGGGAGACCCAGTACTTC.

The chain joins TRBV7-2 to TRBJ2-7; a weak D match, TRBD2 (5 bases). Trimming left V 5 bases short and J 1 base short, with 15 bases between. CDR3 length equals 15 residues. Looked up from germline, CDR1 is SGHTA and CDR2 is FQGNSA. The CDR3 nucleotides read TGTGCCAGCAGCCCGCTGGGCGGGCCGTCCTACGAGCAGTACTTC. Translated: CASSPLGGPSYEQYF.

This clonotype was recorded many times. The chain is built from TRBV29-1 and TRBJ2-2; D uncertain. V was pared by 2 bases and J by 1 base, with 5 bases between. CDR3 length: 13 amino acids. Germline assignment: CDR1 SQVTM and CDR2 ANQGSEA. CDR3 nucleotides: TGCAGCGTTGAAACGGGGAACACCGGGGAGCTGTTTTTT. Its translation: CSVETGNTGELFF.

J is TRBJ2-7 and V is TRBV13, with 9 bases fitting TRBD1. V trimming: 0 bases; J trimming: 3 bases; junction bases outside the gene matches: 3. The CDR3 has 15 residues. Looked up from germline, CDR1 is PRHDT and CDR2 is FYEKMQ (reference sequence). CDR3 DNA sequence: TGTGCCAGCAGCTTAGGGGGACAGGGCAACTACGAGCAGTACTTC. Protein: CASSLGGQGNYEQYF.

The chain joins TRBV29-1 to TRBJ1-2, with D possibly TRBD1 on 5 matching bases. CDR3 length: 12 amino acids. V lost 2 bases to trimming and J lost 8 bases, with 12 bases between them. Germline V gene sequence: CDR1 SQVTM, CDR2 ANQGSEA. The CDR3 region is CSVEQGFYGYTF. CDR3 DNA sequence: TGCAGCGTTGAACAGGGTTTCTACGGCTACACCTTC.

J is TRBJ1-4 and V is TRBV29-1, with unresolved D. Deletions cut 7 bases from V and 5 bases from J, with 14 bases between. The CDR3 runs to 13 residues. Germline V gives CDR1 SQVTM, CDR2 ANQGSEA. The CDR3 region has the DNA TGCAGCGCCCGGGATGTGGGAAATGAAAAACTGTTTTTT. Translating it yields CSARDVGNEKLFF.

The chain links TRBV28 to TRBJ2-7; 12 bases are a match to TRBD1. V shed 3 bases and J 2 bases; nucleotides not matched to a gene: 17. Germline loops: CDR1 MDHEN, CDR2 SYDVKM. The CDR3 has 20 residues. CDR3 region: CASSLMWRDRGRIGTYEQYF. The DNA for the CDR3 is TGTGCCAGCAGTTTGATGTGGCGGGACAGGGGGCGAATCGGAACCTACGAGCAGTACTTC.

V gene TRBV10-3 combines with J gene TRBJ1-2, with D maybe TRBD1 (6 bases). The germline V gene encodes CDR1 ENHRY and CDR2 SYGVKD. This CDR3 has 18 amino acids. V was cut by 0 bases and J by 2 bases, with 19 bases left in between. In nucleotides, the CDR3 is TGTGCCATCAGTGAGTCGTTGGGGGGCAGACCCACAAACTATGGCTACACCTTC. The encoded protein is CAISESLGGRPTNYGYTF.

This clonotype was detected ten times or more. The genes are TRBV6-1 and TRBJ2-1, with 13 nucleotides matching TRBD2. Germline CDR1 and CDR2: MNHNS and SASEGT. V gave up 6 bases and J gave up 2 bases; unmatched junction bases: 10. The CDR3 spans 18 residues. The CDR3 DNA is TGTGCCAGCAGCCAGTCCGGACTAGCGGGAGATACCTACAATGAGCAGTTCTTC. Its protein product is CASSQSGLAGDTYNEQFF.

The chain has TRBV6-5 and TRBJ2-7; D may be TRBD2 (5 bases). The CDR3 runs 13 residues. The germline CDR1 and CDR2 sequences are MNHEY and SVGAGI. Trimming cost V 2 bases and J 2 bases, with 7 bases left between them. In nucleotides, the CDR3 is TGTGCCAGCAGTTACGGACTTACCTACGAGCAGTACTTC. Amino acids: CASSYGLTYEQYF.

This clonotype has a handful of counts. The J gene is TRBJ2-5, the V gene TRBV5-1, with D possibly called TRBD1 or TRBD2 (5 bases each). The V and J ends lost 3 bases and 13 bases respectively, with 16 bases between them. The CDR3 has 12 amino acids. From germline, CDR1 is SGHRS and CDR2 YFSETQ. The CDR3 sequence is CASSWAGSLRYF. CDR3 sequence (DNA): TGCGCCAGCAGCTGGGCAGGGAGCCTTCGGTACTTC.

This clonotype has only one observation. The V and J genes are TRBV2 and TRBJ2-3; perhaps TRBD2 as D (6 bases). The CDR3 extends over 14 amino acids. V lost 6 bases and J 7 bases, leaving 17 bases between the germline ends. From germline, CDR1 is SNHLY and CDR2 FYNNEI. CDR3 amino acids: CASSGWQGLNTQYF. The CDR3, as DNA: TGTGCCAGCAGCGGCTGGCAGGGACTTAATACGCAGTATTTT. Full variable domain (outside the CDR3, taken from reference TRBV2 and TRBJ2-3): EPEVTQTPSHQVTQMGQEVILRCVPISNHLYFYWYRQILGQKVEFLVSFYNNEISEKSEIFDDQFSVERPDGSNFTLKIRSTKLEDSAMYFCASSGWQGLNTQYFGPGTRLTVL.

In this sample, this clonotype turned up a few times. The gene calls are TRBV12-3 or TRBV12-4 and TRBJ1-2; 11 bases agree with TRBD1. This CDR3 spans 16 amino acids. J lost 4 bases, V lost 6 bases, and 10 bases had no gene match. This CDR3 is CASSLNRDRGIYGYTF. CDR3 coding DNA: TGTGCCAGCAGCTTAAACCGGGACAGGGGGATCTATGGCTACACCTTC.

The chain links TRBV7-3 to TRBJ2-1; 7 bases align to TRBD1. V shed 5 bases, J shed 7 bases, and the junction held 8 bases outside the gene matches. Germline values: CDR1 SGHTA, CDR2 FQGTGA. The CDR3 has 14 amino acids. The CDR3 region is CASSPDRTNNEQFF. The CDR3 coding sequence is TGTGCCAGCAGCCCGGACAGGACGAATAATGAGCAGTTCTTC.

This clonotype has at least ten counts. This sequence joins TRBV29-1 and TRBJ1-1; a possible D gene is TRBD1 (5 bases). Germline V gene data show CDR1 as SQVTM and CDR2 as ANQGSEA. V was clipped by 4 bases and J by 5 bases, with 17 bases between them. The CDR3 is 14 residues long. CDR3 bases: TGCAGCGTTGCCTTCGGGACTCCGGGGACTGAAGCTTTCTTT. Translated: CSVAFGTPGTEAFF.

The V gene is TRBV7-9, the J gene TRBJ1-3; D unresolved. The germline gives CDR1 SEHNR, CDR2 FQNEAQ (reference sequence). V was clipped by 1 base and J by 5 bases, with 9 bases between them. This CDR3 contains 14 residues. The CDR3 loop is CASSLVDGRNTIYF. The CDR3 DNA reads TGTGCCAGCAGCTTAGTGGACGGCCGAAACACCATATATTTT.

This chain uses TRBV10-3 with TRBJ2-7; 9 bases fit TRBD1. The CDR3 contains 14 residues. J lost 4 bases, V lost 5 bases, and 6 bases had no gene match. Germline V CDR1 and CDR2: ENHRY, SYGVKD. CDR3 bases: TGTGCCATCAGTCAACCGGGACAGGGTTACGAGCAGTACTTC. Translated, it gives CAISQPGQGYEQYF.